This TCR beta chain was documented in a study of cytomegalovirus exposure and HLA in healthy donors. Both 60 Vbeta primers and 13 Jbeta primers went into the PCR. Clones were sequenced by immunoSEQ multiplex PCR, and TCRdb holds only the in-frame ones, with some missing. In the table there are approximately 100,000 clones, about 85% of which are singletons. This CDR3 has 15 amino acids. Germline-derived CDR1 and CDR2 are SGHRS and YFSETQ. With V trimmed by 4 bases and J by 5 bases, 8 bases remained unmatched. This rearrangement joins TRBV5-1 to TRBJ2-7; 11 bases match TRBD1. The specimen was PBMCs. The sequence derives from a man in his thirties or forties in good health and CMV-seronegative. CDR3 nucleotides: TGCGCCAGCAGCCGTAAGGGACAGGGGGACAACGAGCAGTACTTC. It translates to CASSRKGQGDNEQYF.